The next 19 T cell receptor beta chains were all read from a single sample in a study of blood T cell repertoires in COVID-19. Profiled with immunoSEQ multiplex PCR; TCRdb holds only in-frame clones, not every one. This table holds hundreds of thousands of clones, roughly nine tenths found once. Material for sequencing was PBMCs or T cells enriched from blood (not recorded which). These receptors all stem from a man in his late teens or twenties who had recovered from COVID-19.

The CDR3 spells CASSADRGRITEAFF. The CDR3 nucleotides read TGTGCCAGCAGCGCGGACAGGGGGAGGATCACTGAAGCTTTCTTT. V is TRBV13 and J is TRBJ1-1, with TRBD1 matching over 10 bases. The CDR3 runs 15 residues. Trimming cost V 5 bases and J 4 bases; bases outside gene matches: 7. Germline values: CDR1 PRHDT, CDR2 FYEKMQ (reference sequence).

This clone showed up just once. The chain employs TRBV4-1 and TRBJ1-2, with D maybe TRBD1 (6 bases). The CDR3 sequence is 15 residues long. Trimming left V 0 bases short and J 8 bases short, with 16 bases between. Germline V CDR1 and CDR2: MGHRA, YSYEKL. Here the CDR3 reads CASSQDSQGIRGYTF. CDR3 sequence (DNA): TGCGCCAGCAGCCAAGATTCTCAGGGGATTAGGGGCTACACCTTC.

This clone was observed a single time. The V call is TRBV5-1, the J call TRBJ1-3; tentative D call: TRBD1 (6 bases). V dropped 4 bases and J dropped 2 bases, with 10 bases sitting between them. There are 14 residues in the CDR3. Germline CDR1 and CDR2: SGHRS and YFSETQ. The CDR3 region is CASSTQGPGNTIYF. In DNA form, the CDR3 reads TGCGCCAGCAGCACTCAGGGGCCTGGAAACACCATATATTTT.

This chain links TRBV12-3 or TRBV12-4 with TRBJ2-1; D is uncertain. Trimming shortened V by 5 bases and J by 9 bases, and 8 bases separated the two germline ends. This CDR3 comprises 11 residues. The CDR3 coding sequence is TGTGCCAGCAGTCCTTTCGGTGAGCAGTTCTTC. It translates to CASSPFGEQFF.

The chain recombines TRBV11-2 with TRBJ2-2; possible D gene TRBD1, 6 bases. V lost 4 bases and J lost 5, with 14 bases in between. Germline CDR1 is SGHAT and CDR2 is FQNNGV. CDR3 size: 15 residues. The CDR3 spells CASSSGQPQTGELFF. CDR3 nucleotides: TGTGCCAGCAGCTCCGGACAGCCTCAGACCGGGGAGCTGTTTTTT.

The chain joins TRBV28 to TRBJ2-4; D perhaps matches TRBD2 (5 bases). Per germline, CDR1 MDHEN and CDR2 SYDVKM. Trimming removed 10 bases at V and 3 bases at J, with 25 bases between. The CDR3 spans 17 residues. The CDR3 here is CATGNGFRGIVKNIQYF. The CDR3 nucleotides read TGTGCCACCGGGAACGGGTTTCGAGGGATTGTCAAAAACATTCAGTACTTC. The whole variable domain, filled in from reference TRBV28 and TRBJ2-4, reads DVKVTQSSRYLVKRTGEKVFLECVQDMDHENMFWYRQDPGLGLRLIYFSYDVKMKEKGDIPEGYSVSREKKERFSLILESASTNQTSMYLCATGNGFRGIVKNIQYFGAGTRLSVL.

V is TRBV7-8 and J is TRBJ1-2; 11 bases are shared with TRBD1. This CDR3 region has 16 residues. Germline assignment: CDR1 SGHVS and CDR2 FQNEAQ. With 5 bases clipped from V and 2 bases from J, the junction kept 7 bases outside the gene matches. The CDR3 nucleotides read TGTGCCAGCAGCCCTAGGAGGGACAGGGGGAACTATGGCTACACCTTC. It codes for CASSPRRDRGNYGYTF. Full variable domain (outside the CDR3, taken from reference TRBV7-8 and TRBJ1-2): GAGVSQSPRYKVAKRGQDVALRCDPISGHVSLFWYQQALGQGPEFLTYFQNEAQLDKSGLPSDRFFAERPEGSVSTLKIQRTQQEDSAVYLCASSPRRDRGNYGYTFGSGTRLTVV.

This chain uses TRBV7-8 with TRBJ1-3; D not resolved. The length of the CDR3 is 14 residues. CDR1 and CDR2 from the germline V gene are SGHVS and FQNEAQ. V was cut by 1 base and J by 0 bases, with 4 bases left in between. The CDR3 region has the DNA TGTGCCAGCAGCTTAGAAGCCTCTGGAAACACCATATATTTT. Translation: CASSLEASGNTIYF.

This clone was seen a handful of times. V and J are TRBV5-4 and TRBJ2-7; D might be TRBD1 (6 bases). Per germline, CDR1 SGHNT and CDR2 YYREEE (reference sequence). V shed 2 bases and J shed 7 bases, with 13 bases lying between them. This CDR3 region has 13 residues. The CDR3 sequence is CASSFMGAGEQYF. CDR3 DNA sequence: TGTGCCAGCAGCTTTATGGGGGCGGGTGAGCAGTACTTC.

The rearrangement uses TRBV7-6 and TRBJ2-7, with 7 positions matching TRBD2. Germline V gives CDR1 SGHVS, CDR2 FNYEAQ. The CDR3 extends over 14 amino acids. J lost 5 bases, V lost 1 base, and 5 bases had no gene match. CDR3 DNA sequence: TGTGCCAGCAGCTTAGATAGCGGGCCCAACGAGCAGTACTTC. It codes for CASSLDSGPNEQYF.

The rearrangement links TRBV7-3 to TRBJ2-1; D remains ambiguous. Trimming shortened V by 5 bases and J by 9 bases, and 11 bases separated the two germline ends. This CDR3 is built from 12 residues. Germline V gene data show CDR1 as SGHTA and CDR2 as FQGTGA. This chain's CDR3 is CASSPRYGEQFF. Written as DNA, the CDR3 is TGTGCCAGCAGCCCGCGCTACGGTGAGCAGTTCTTC.

The chain is built from TRBV7-2 and TRBJ2-1; 8 positions match TRBD1. Germline-derived CDR1 and CDR2 are SGHTA and FQGNSA. Trimming took 6 bases from V and 6 from J; bases not matched to a gene: 7. The length of the CDR3 is 14 residues. The CDR3 bases are TGTGCCAGCAGAACGGACAGGGTCGGCAATGAGCAGTTCTTC. It specifies CASRTDRVGNEQFF. The whole variable domain, remainder taken from reference TRBV7-2 and TRBJ2-1, is GAGVSQSPSNKVTEKGKDVELRCDPISGHTALYWYRQSLGQGLEFLIYFQGNSAPDKSGLPSDRFSAERTGGSVSTLTIQRTQQEDSAVYLCASRTDRVGNEQFFGPGTRLTVL.

The CDR3 coding sequence is TGTGCCAGCAGTTTGTCGCAGGCCGCCTGGAATACCTTC. It yields the protein CASSLSQAAWNTF. This chain links TRBV12-3 or TRBV12-4 with TRBJ1-2; D is unresolved. V dropped 3 bases and J dropped 14 bases, with 19 bases sitting between them. This CDR3 is built from 13 residues.

The chain couples TRBV9 to TRBJ1-1; D uncertain. The CDR3 consists of 11 residues. The ends were cut back, 8 bases at V and 2 bases at J, with 7 bases in the middle. CDR1 and CDR2 from the germline V gene are SGDLS and YYNGEE. The chain's CDR3 is CASGSNTEAFF. Written as DNA, the CDR3 is TGTGCCAGTGGGAGCAACACTGAAGCTTTCTTT.

This clone appeared once. The J gene is TRBJ1-1, the V gene TRBV19, with D maybe TRBD1 (5 bases). Trimming cost V 8 bases and J 5 bases, with 9 bases left between them. The length of the CDR3 is 11 residues. CDR1 and CDR2 (germline): LNHDA, SQIVND (reference sequence). The DNA of the CDR3 is TGTGCCAGTTCGGGGGGGACTGAAGCTTTCTTT. Encoded protein: CASSGGTEAFF.

The V call is TRBV14, the J call TRBJ2-1, with 11 bases aligning to TRBD1. Germline lookup yields CDR1 SGHDN and CDR2 FVKESK. V shed 3 bases, J shed 8 bases, and the junction held 9 bases outside the gene matches. This CDR3 has 16 amino acids. CDR3 in amino acids: CASSQILGQGGDEQFF. The CDR3 nucleotides are TGTGCCAGCAGCCAGATCCTGGGACAGGGGGGGGATGAGCAGTTCTTC.

The V and J genes are TRBV5-4 and TRBJ2-7; the match to TRBD1 covers 9 bases. CDR1 is SGHNT, CDR2 YYREEE, per germline (reference sequence). V gave up 3 bases and J gave up 3 bases; unmatched junction bases: 7. The CDR3 contains 15 residues. CDR3 residues: CASSSGDREIYEQYF. In DNA form, the CDR3 reads TGTGCCAGCAGCTCGGGGGACAGGGAAATCTACGAGCAGTACTTC.

The chain carries TRBV5-1 and TRBJ2-5, with 10 positions matching TRBD2. Germline assignment: CDR1 SGHRS and CDR2 YFSETQ. J lost 3 bases, V lost 0 bases, and 2 bases had no gene match. This CDR3 contains 15 residues. In nucleotides, the CDR3 is TGCGCCAGCAGCTTGGGCAGCGGGGGGGAAGAGACCCAGTACTTC. Translation gives CASSLGSGGEETQYF.

The chain carries TRBV29-1 and TRBJ2-7; D gene uncertain. Germline V gene lookup returns CDR1 SQVTM and CDR2 ANQGSEA. The CDR3 runs to 12 residues. The V gene lost 0 bases and the J gene lost 1 base, with 4 bases spanning the gap. The DNA for the CDR3 is TGCAGCGTTGAAGAACAGTCCTACGAGCAGTACTTC. It specifies CSVEEQSYEQYF.